This T cell receptor beta chain appears in the sequencing data of a study of technical replicates of blood from a few donors. CDR3 length: 14 amino acids. Germline-derived CDR1 and CDR2 are MDHEN and SYDVKM. After removal of 4 bases from V and 7 bases from J, the junction contained 4 bases not matched to a gene. Measured with immunoSEQ multiplex PCR; TCRdb has only the in-frame clones, and not every one. The sample yields about 70,000 clones, roughly 94% seen once. The TCR originated in a human donor in good health. This chain links TRBV28 with TRBJ1-4, with 9 bases matching TRBD1. The specimen was T cells isolated from PBMCs. The CDR3, as DNA: TGTGCCAGCAGTTCCGGGACAGGGCTTGAAAAACTGTTTTTT. Amino acid sequence: CASSSGTGLEKLFF.